This is a list of T cell receptor beta chains from one sample in a study of blood T cell repertoires in COVID-19. TCRdb's copy holds only in-frame clones and misses some; the assay was immunoSEQ multiplex PCR. The sample has 100,000 to 150,000 clones, over 60% seen once. The material sequenced was peripheral blood. The receptors come from a woman between 65 and 79 years old with acute or convalescent COVID-19. CDR3s include the opening cysteine and the closing phenylalanine or tryptophan. The order of the fields is clone size, J gene, D gene, V gene, CDR3 DNA, CDR3 protein. The D gene is left open where the match is weak. Expanded clones are given a class, and other clones once, few, many or no size at all.

abundance: .
j_gene: TRBJ1-1
d_gene: .
v_gene: TRBV29-1
CDR3nt: TGCAGCGTTGAAGATCGGGGAAACACAGTGAACACTGAAGCTTTCTTT
CDR3aa: CSVEDRGNTVNTEAFF

abundance: .
j_gene: TRBJ2-7
d_gene: TRBD2
v_gene: TRBV12-5
CDR3nt: TGTGCTAGTGGTCGGGTAGGGCTAGCGGGATGCTACGAGCAGTACTTC
CDR3aa: CASGRVGLAGCYEQYF

abundance: .
j_gene: TRBJ2-5
d_gene: TRBD2
v_gene: TRBV9
CDR3nt: TGTGCCAGCAGCGTAAGGGCTAGCGGGGGGGCCCAAGAGACCCAGTACTTC
CDR3aa: CASSVRASGGAQETQYF

abundance: .
j_gene: TRBJ2-7
d_gene: TRBD1
v_gene: TRBV9
CDR3nt: TGTGCCAGCAGCCCGGACAGGCTCAACTACGAGCAGTACTTC
CDR3aa: CASSPDRLNYEQYF

abundance: .
j_gene: TRBJ1-4
d_gene: .
v_gene: TRBV3-1/TRBV3-2
CDR3nt: TGTGCCAGCAGCCAATCGAGGGATGAAAAACTGTTTTTT
CDR3aa: CASSQSRDEKLFF

abundance: once
j_gene: TRBJ2-3
d_gene: TRBD2
v_gene: TRBV20-1
CDR3nt: TGCAGTGCTAGTCCCCAGCGGGGGGCAGATACGCAGTATTTT
CDR3aa: CSASPQRGADTQYF

abundance: once
j_gene: TRBJ2-7
d_gene: TRBD2
v_gene: TRBV7-2
CDR3nt: TGTGCCAGCAGCTTAGCGCCTAGCGGGAGGGCCGAGCAGTACTTC
CDR3aa: CASSLAPSGRAEQYF

abundance: .
j_gene: TRBJ2-5
d_gene: .
v_gene: TRBV20-1
CDR3nt: TGCAGTGCTTCCAAGCCAAGGACTCAGTACTTC
CDR3aa: CSASKPRTQYF

abundance: .
j_gene: TRBJ1-6
d_gene: .
v_gene: TRBV30
CDR3nt: TGTGCCTGGAGTTCCCTATACGGGAGCTCACCCCTCCACTTT
CDR3aa: CAWSSLYGSSPLHF

abundance: .
j_gene: TRBJ2-1
d_gene: .
v_gene: TRBV7-2
CDR3nt: TGTGCCAGCAGCCCCGGGACTTTTAATGAGCAGTTCTTC
CDR3aa: CASSPGTFNEQFF

abundance: .
j_gene: TRBJ2-3
d_gene: .
v_gene: TRBV15
CDR3nt: TGTGCCACCAGCAGAGACGCGGATAGCACAGATACGCAGTATTTT
CDR3aa: CATSRDADSTDTQYF

abundance: .
j_gene: TRBJ2-3
d_gene: TRBD2
v_gene: TRBV5-6
CDR3nt: TGTGCCAGCAGCTTAGGGACTAGCGGGGGGGTAGATACGCAGTATTTT
CDR3aa: CASSLGTSGGVDTQYF

abundance: .
j_gene: TRBJ2-2
d_gene: .
v_gene: TRBV7-6
CDR3nt: TGTGCCAGCAGCTTAAAACTAACCATCAACACCGGGGAGCTGTTTTTT
CDR3aa: CASSLKLTINTGELFF

abundance: .
j_gene: TRBJ1-3
d_gene: .
v_gene: TRBV28
CDR3nt: TGTGCCAGCAGCCCGGGAGGGGGAAACACCATATATTTT
CDR3aa: CASSPGGGNTIYF

abundance: .
j_gene: TRBJ2-2
d_gene: TRBD2
v_gene: TRBV20-1
CDR3nt: TGCAGTGCTAGTGGACTAGCTGACACCGGGGAGCTGTTTTTT
CDR3aa: CSASGLADTGELFF

abundance: few
j_gene: TRBJ2-2
d_gene: .
v_gene: TRBV5-4
CDR3nt: TGTGCCAGCAGCTTTGGTCCGGCAGGGGCAAACACCGGGGAGCTGTTTTTT
CDR3aa: CASSFGPAGANTGELFF

abundance: .
j_gene: TRBJ2-3
d_gene: TRBD2
v_gene: TRBV10-3
CDR3nt: TGTGCCATCAGTGGGTCGCGGGAGTGGGGAGATACGCAGTATTTT
CDR3aa: CAISGSREWGDTQYF

abundance: .
j_gene: TRBJ2-3
d_gene: TRBD1
v_gene: TRBV19
CDR3nt: TGTGCCAGTAGTAAAGACAGGGTCACAGATACGCAGTATTTT
CDR3aa: CASSKDRVTDTQYF

abundance: once
j_gene: TRBJ1-1
d_gene: TRBD1
v_gene: TRBV29-1
CDR3nt: TGCAGCGTTCCCGGGACAGGGCTTACTGAAGCTTTCTTT
CDR3aa: CSVPGTGLTEAFF

abundance: .
j_gene: TRBJ1-2
d_gene: .
v_gene: TRBV6-2/TRBV6-3
CDR3nt: TGTGCCAGCAGTTACGGATCAGGATATGGAGGCTACACCTTC
CDR3aa: CASSYGSGYGGYTF

abundance: .
j_gene: TRBJ2-5
d_gene: .
v_gene: TRBV5-1
CDR3nt: TGCGCCAGCAGCTTGGATAGCGGCAGGAGAGAGACCCAGTACTTC
CDR3aa: CASSLDSGRRETQYF

abundance: .
j_gene: TRBJ1-2
d_gene: .
v_gene: TRBV7-9
CDR3nt: TGTGCCAGCAGCTTAACGGGGGGTGACGGCTACACCTTC
CDR3aa: CASSLTGGDGYTF

abundance: .
j_gene: TRBJ2-1
d_gene: TRBD2
v_gene: TRBV28
CDR3nt: TGTGCCAGCAGTTTAGCGGGAGGCTCCTACAATGAGCAGTTCTTC
CDR3aa: CASSLAGGSYNEQFF

abundance: few
j_gene: TRBJ2-7
d_gene: TRBD2
v_gene: TRBV3-1/TRBV3-2
CDR3nt: TGTGCCAGCAGGTCGCCGGGACTAGCGGGAGTTCTAAAGTTC
CDR3aa: CASRSPGLAGVLKF

abundance: few
j_gene: TRBJ2-1
d_gene: .
v_gene: TRBV7-2
CDR3nt: TGTGCCAGCAGCTCTTCGGGGGGCACTATTAATGAGCAGTTCTTC
CDR3aa: CASSSSGGTINEQFF

abundance: .
j_gene: TRBJ2-7
d_gene: .
v_gene: TRBV7-8
CDR3nt: TGTGCCAGCAGCTCCCCTTTAGCGGCCGAGCAGTACTTC
CDR3aa: CASSSPLAAEQYF

abundance: .
j_gene: TRBJ2-2
d_gene: .
v_gene: TRBV7-6
CDR3nt: TGTGCCAGCAGCCCTACAGCGAACACCGGGGAGCTGTTTTTT
CDR3aa: CASSPTANTGELFF

abundance: .
j_gene: TRBJ2-2
d_gene: .
v_gene: TRBV7-9
CDR3nt: TGTGCCAGCAGGGGGCGGACAGCGAACACCGGGGAGCTGTTTTTT
CDR3aa: CASRGRTANTGELFF

abundance: .
j_gene: TRBJ2-2
d_gene: .
v_gene: TRBV19
CDR3nt: TGTGCCAGTAGGGCAGGGCCCACCGGGGAGCTGTTTTTT
CDR3aa: CASRAGPTGELFF

abundance: .
j_gene: TRBJ2-2
d_gene: TRBD1
v_gene: TRBV28
CDR3nt: TGTGCCAGCAGTCGAGACAGGGTCAGCGGGGAGCTGTTTTTT
CDR3aa: CASSRDRVSGELFF

abundance: .
j_gene: TRBJ1-6
d_gene: .
v_gene: TRBV30
CDR3nt: TGTGCCTGGGGGGCGACGGGGAATTCACCCCTCCACTTT
CDR3aa: CAWGATGNSPLHF

abundance: once
j_gene: TRBJ2-3
d_gene: TRBD2
v_gene: TRBV7-9
CDR3nt: TGTGCCAGCGGTCCTAGCGGTAGCACAGATACGCAGTATTTT
CDR3aa: CASGPSGSTDTQYF

abundance: .
j_gene: TRBJ2-3
d_gene: .
v_gene: TRBV9
CDR3nt: TGTGCCAGCAGCGGGACTAGCACAGATACGCAGTATTTT
CDR3aa: CASSGTSTDTQYF

abundance: .
j_gene: TRBJ2-7
d_gene: TRBD2
v_gene: TRBV6-5
CDR3nt: TGTGCCAGCAGCCGTGGGACTAGCGGGAGATACGAGCAGTACTTC
CDR3aa: CASSRGTSGRYEQYF

abundance: .
j_gene: TRBJ1-1
d_gene: .
v_gene: TRBV12-3/TRBV12-4
CDR3nt: TGTGCCAGCAGTTTAAAGCAGGGCAGCGAAGCTTTCTTT
CDR3aa: CASSLKQGSEAFF

abundance: few
j_gene: TRBJ1-1
d_gene: .
v_gene: TRBV6-5
CDR3nt: TGTGCCAGCACCCTTGGGGCGGGGGGGAACACTGAAGCTTTCTTT
CDR3aa: CASTLGAGGNTEAFF

abundance: .
j_gene: TRBJ1-3
d_gene: TRBD1
v_gene: TRBV7-6
CDR3nt: TGTGCCAGCAGCTCTGGGACGGGACAGGGGTTCTCTGGAAACACCATATATTTT
CDR3aa: CASSSGTGQGFSGNTIYF

abundance: .
j_gene: TRBJ2-7
d_gene: TRBD1
v_gene: TRBV12-3/TRBV12-4
CDR3nt: TGTGCCAGCAGCGACAGGGTCAACGAGCAGTACTTC
CDR3aa: CASSDRVNEQYF

abundance: .
j_gene: TRBJ1-4
d_gene: .
v_gene: TRBV7-6
CDR3nt: TGTGCCAGCAGCTTAACGGGGGGATATAATGAAAAACTGTTTTTT
CDR3aa: CASSLTGGYNEKLFF

abundance: .
j_gene: TRBJ1-4
d_gene: .
v_gene: TRBV5-4
CDR3nt: TGTGCCAGCAGCTCCCCGCCTGAGGAGAAACTGTTTTTT
CDR3aa: CASSSPPEEKLFF

abundance: .
j_gene: TRBJ2-1
d_gene: .
v_gene: TRBV9
CDR3nt: TGTGCCAGCAGCGTAGCTGGACAGAGTAGGGATGAGCAGTTCTTC
CDR3aa: CASSVAGQSRDEQFF

abundance: .
j_gene: TRBJ2-2
d_gene: .
v_gene: TRBV10-1
CDR3nt: TGCGCCAGCACGAACGGGCAGGGCACCGGGGAGCTGTTTTTT
CDR3aa: CASTNGQGTGELFF

abundance: .
j_gene: TRBJ1-5
d_gene: TRBD1
v_gene: TRBV12-3/TRBV12-4
CDR3nt: TGTGCCAGCAGCGGGACAGACAATCAGCCCCAGCATTTT
CDR3aa: CASSGTDNQPQHF

abundance: once
j_gene: TRBJ2-1
d_gene: TRBD1
v_gene: TRBV5-1
CDR3nt: TGCGCCAGCAGCTTGCGACAGGGGAAGTACAATGAGCAGTTCTTC
CDR3aa: CASSLRQGKYNEQFF

abundance: .
j_gene: TRBJ1-5
d_gene: TRBD1
v_gene: TRBV10-3
CDR3nt: TGTGCCATCAGCTCCGGACAGGCTAATCAGCCCCAGCATTTT
CDR3aa: CAISSGQANQPQHF

abundance: .
j_gene: TRBJ2-5
d_gene: .
v_gene: TRBV21-1
CDR3nt: TGTGCCCTACTCGACAGTTCCCGGCGGGAGGGCCGAGTATGGGAGACCCAGTACTTC
CDR3aa: CALLDSSRREGRVWETQYF

abundance: .
j_gene: TRBJ2-2
d_gene: .
v_gene: TRBV5-1
CDR3nt: TGCGCCAGCAGGCCCGGAGCCGGGGAGCTGTTTTTT
CDR3aa: CASRPGAGELFF

abundance: .
j_gene: TRBJ2-1
d_gene: TRBD2
v_gene: TRBV19
CDR3nt: TGTGCCAGTAGTATAGATAGCGGGAGAAGGAATGAGCAGTTCTTC
CDR3aa: CASSIDSGRRNEQFF

abundance: .
j_gene: TRBJ1-3
d_gene: .
v_gene: TRBV4-1
CDR3nt: TGCGCCAGCAGCTCAGGGTTTGATGGAAACACCATATATTTT
CDR3aa: CASSSGFDGNTIYF

abundance: .
j_gene: TRBJ1-2
d_gene: TRBD1
v_gene: TRBV19
CDR3nt: TGTGCCAGTAGTCAACAGGGGGCGTCTGGTATAGGCTACACCTTC
CDR3aa: CASSQQGASGIGYTF

abundance: many
j_gene: TRBJ1-2
d_gene: .
v_gene: TRBV5-6
CDR3nt: TGTGCCAGCAGCTTGGGCAGGGTGACACTTTTC
CDR3aa: CASSLGRVTLF

abundance: .
j_gene: TRBJ2-7
d_gene: TRBD1
v_gene: TRBV27
CDR3nt: TGTGCCAGCAGTCCAGGGGACAGGGTCTACGAGCAGTACTTC
CDR3aa: CASSPGDRVYEQYF

abundance: .
j_gene: TRBJ2-2
d_gene: TRBD1
v_gene: TRBV19
CDR3nt: TGTGCCTCCTCAAGAGGACAGGGGGCGAACACCGGGGAGCTGTTTTTT
CDR3aa: CASSRGQGANTGELFF

abundance: .
j_gene: TRBJ2-1
d_gene: .
v_gene: TRBV10-3
CDR3nt: TGTGCCATTTGGGGCGGCCCCTACAATGAGCAGTTCTTC
CDR3aa: CAIWGGPYNEQFF

abundance: .
j_gene: TRBJ1-5
d_gene: .
v_gene: TRBV19
CDR3nt: TGTGCCAGTACCGCTCCCCAGGGTTTGAGCAATCAGCCCCAGCATTTT
CDR3aa: CASTAPQGLSNQPQHF

abundance: once
j_gene: TRBJ1-4
d_gene: .
v_gene: TRBV19
CDR3nt: TGTGCCAGCGGAACTAAAGGACGGGGTAATGAAAAACTGTTTTTT
CDR3aa: CASGTKGRGNEKLFF

abundance: many
j_gene: TRBJ2-1
d_gene: TRBD2
v_gene: TRBV5-1
CDR3nt: TGCGCCAGCCGAACACGGCCAGCGGGAGGGCCGAGCAACAATGAGCAGTTCTTC
CDR3aa: CASRTRPAGGPSNNEQFF

abundance: .
j_gene: TRBJ1-1
d_gene: .
v_gene: TRBV9
CDR3nt: TGTGCCAGCAGCGTAGTAACCAGGGGAACTGAAGCTTTCTTT
CDR3aa: CASSVVTRGTEAFF

abundance: .
j_gene: TRBJ1-5
d_gene: TRBD1
v_gene: TRBV16
CDR3nt: TGTGCCAGCAGCCGCCGGACAGGCCAAAATCAGCCCCAGCATTTT
CDR3aa: CASSRRTGQNQPQHF